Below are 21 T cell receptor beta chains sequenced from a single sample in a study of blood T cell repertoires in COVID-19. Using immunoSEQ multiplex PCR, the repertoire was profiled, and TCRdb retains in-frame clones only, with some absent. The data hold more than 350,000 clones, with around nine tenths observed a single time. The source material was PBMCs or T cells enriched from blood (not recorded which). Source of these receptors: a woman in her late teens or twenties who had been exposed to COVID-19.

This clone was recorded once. CDR3 region: CASSVAGGGDEQFF. In DNA, the CDR3 is TGTGCCAGCAGTGTAGCGGGAGGGGGGGATGAGCAGTTCTTC. V and J are TRBV28 and TRBJ2-1, with 11 bases fitting TRBD2. The CDR3 has 14 amino acids. CDR1 is MDHEN and CDR2 is SYDVKM in the germline V gene. Germline trimming cut 5 bases from V and 8 bases from J; bases unmatched to any gene: 5. Filled out from reference TRBV28 and TRBJ2-1, the complete variable domain reads DVKVTQSSRYLVKRTGEKVFLECVQDMDHENMFWYRQDPGLGLRLIYFSYDVKMKEKGDIPEGYSVSREKKERFSLILESASTNQTSMYLCASSVAGGGDEQFFGPGTRLTVL.

Written as DNA, the CDR3 is TGCGCCAGCAGCGCACATACAGGGGATTGGTCCTACAATGAGCAGTTCTTC. Translation gives CASSAHTGDWSYNEQFF. The rearrangement uses TRBV5-1 and TRBJ2-1; 7 nucleotides line up with TRBD1. V shed 4 bases and J 1 base; nucleotides not matched to a gene: 11. The CDR3 is 17 residues long. Germline V gene data show CDR1 as SGHRS and CDR2 as YFSETQ.

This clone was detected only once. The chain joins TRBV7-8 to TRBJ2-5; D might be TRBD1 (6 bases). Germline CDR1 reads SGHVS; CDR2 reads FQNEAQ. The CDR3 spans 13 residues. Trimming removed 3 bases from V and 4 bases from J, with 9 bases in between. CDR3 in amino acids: CASSLGAGETQYF. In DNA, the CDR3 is TGTGCCAGCAGCTTGGGGGCAGGAGAGACCCAGTACTTC.

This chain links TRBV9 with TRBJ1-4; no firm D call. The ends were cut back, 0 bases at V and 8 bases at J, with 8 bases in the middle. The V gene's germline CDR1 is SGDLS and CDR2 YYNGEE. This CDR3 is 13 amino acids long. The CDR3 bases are TGTGCCAGCAGCGTAGGAGGTTACGAAAAACTGTTTTTT. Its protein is CASSVGGYEKLFF.

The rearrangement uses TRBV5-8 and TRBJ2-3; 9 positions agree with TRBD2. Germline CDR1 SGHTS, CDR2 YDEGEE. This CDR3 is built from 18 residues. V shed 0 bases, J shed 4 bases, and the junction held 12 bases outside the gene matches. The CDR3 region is CASSLARVASGVSDTQYF. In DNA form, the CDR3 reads TGTGCCAGCAGCTTGGCCAGGGTGGCTAGCGGGGTCTCAGATACGCAGTATTTT.

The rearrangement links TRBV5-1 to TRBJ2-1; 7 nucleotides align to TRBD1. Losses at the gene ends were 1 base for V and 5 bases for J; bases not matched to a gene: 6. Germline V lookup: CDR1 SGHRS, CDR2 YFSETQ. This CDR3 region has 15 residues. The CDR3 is CASSLRTGVDNEQFF. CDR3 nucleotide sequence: TGCGCCAGCAGCTTGAGAACAGGGGTGGACAATGAGCAGTTCTTC.

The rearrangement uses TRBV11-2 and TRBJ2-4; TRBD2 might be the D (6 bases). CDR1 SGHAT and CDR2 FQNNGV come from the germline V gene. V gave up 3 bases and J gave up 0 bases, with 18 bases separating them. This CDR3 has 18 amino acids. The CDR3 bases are TGTGCCAGCAGCTTTCTTCCGGGGACTGCTTTAGCCAAAAACATTCAGTACTTC. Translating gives CASSFLPGTALAKNIQYF.

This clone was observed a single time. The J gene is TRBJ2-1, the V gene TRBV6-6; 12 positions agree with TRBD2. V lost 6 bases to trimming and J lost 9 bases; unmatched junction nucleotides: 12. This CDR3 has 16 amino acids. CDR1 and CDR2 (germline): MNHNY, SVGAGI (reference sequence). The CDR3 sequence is CASSPVTSGSFVEQFF. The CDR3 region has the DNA TGTGCCAGCAGCCCAGTGACTAGCGGGAGCTTTGTTGAGCAGTTCTTC.

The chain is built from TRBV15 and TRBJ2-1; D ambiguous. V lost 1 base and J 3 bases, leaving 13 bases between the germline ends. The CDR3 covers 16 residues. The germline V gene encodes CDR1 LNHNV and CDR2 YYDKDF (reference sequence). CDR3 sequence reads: CATSRARLDRYNEQFF. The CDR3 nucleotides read TGTGCCACCAGCAGAGCCCGGCTAGATCGCTACAATGAGCAGTTCTTC.

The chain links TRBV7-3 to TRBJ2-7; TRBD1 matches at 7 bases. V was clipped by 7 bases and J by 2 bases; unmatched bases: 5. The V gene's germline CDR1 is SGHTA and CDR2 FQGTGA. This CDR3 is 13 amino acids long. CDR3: CASNPDRAYEQYF. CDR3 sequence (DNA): TGTGCCAGCAACCCAGACAGGGCCTACGAGCAGTACTTC.

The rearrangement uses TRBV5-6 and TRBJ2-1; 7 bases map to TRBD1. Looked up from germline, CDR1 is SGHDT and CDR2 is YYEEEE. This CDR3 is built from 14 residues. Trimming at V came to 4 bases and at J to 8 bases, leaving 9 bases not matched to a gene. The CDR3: CASSPRQGWDEQFF. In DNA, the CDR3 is TGTGCCAGCAGCCCCCGACAGGGCTGGGATGAGCAGTTCTTC.

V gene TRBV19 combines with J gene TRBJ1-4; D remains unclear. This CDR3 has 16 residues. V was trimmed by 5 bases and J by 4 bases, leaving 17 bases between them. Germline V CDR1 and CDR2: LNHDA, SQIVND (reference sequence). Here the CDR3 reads CASSDPYSTSNEKLFF. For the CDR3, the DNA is TGTGCCAGTAGTGACCCGTACAGCACTAGTAATGAAAAACTGTTTTTT.

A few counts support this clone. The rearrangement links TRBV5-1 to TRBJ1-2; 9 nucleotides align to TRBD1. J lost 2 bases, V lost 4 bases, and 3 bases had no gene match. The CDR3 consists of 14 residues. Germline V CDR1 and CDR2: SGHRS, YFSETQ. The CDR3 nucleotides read TGCGCCAGCAGCCCCGGACAGGGGAACTATGGCTACACCTTC. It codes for CASSPGQGNYGYTF.

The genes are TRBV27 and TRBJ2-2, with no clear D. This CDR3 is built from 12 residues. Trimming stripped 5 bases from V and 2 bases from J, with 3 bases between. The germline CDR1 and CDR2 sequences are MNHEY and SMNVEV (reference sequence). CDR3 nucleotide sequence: TGTGCCAGCAGTCCAAACACCGGGGAGCTGTTTTTT. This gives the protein CASSPNTGELFF.

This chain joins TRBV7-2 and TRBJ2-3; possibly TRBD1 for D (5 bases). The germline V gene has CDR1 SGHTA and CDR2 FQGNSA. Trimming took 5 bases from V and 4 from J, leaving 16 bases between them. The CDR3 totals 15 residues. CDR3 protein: CASSPRGHSSDTQYF. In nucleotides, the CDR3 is TGTGCCAGCAGCCCCCGTGGACATTCCTCAGATACGCAGTATTTT.

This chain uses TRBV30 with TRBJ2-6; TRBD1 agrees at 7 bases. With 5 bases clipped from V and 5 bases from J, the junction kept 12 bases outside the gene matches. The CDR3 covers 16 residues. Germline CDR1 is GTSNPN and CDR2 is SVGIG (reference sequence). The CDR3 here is CAWAGTVAHWANVLTF. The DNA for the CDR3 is TGTGCCTGGGCCGGGACAGTAGCTCACTGGGCCAACGTCCTGACTTTC.

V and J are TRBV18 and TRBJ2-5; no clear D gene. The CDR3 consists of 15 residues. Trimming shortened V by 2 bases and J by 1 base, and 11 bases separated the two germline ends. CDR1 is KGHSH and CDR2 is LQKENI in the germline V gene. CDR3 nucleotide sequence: TGTGCCAGCTCACCAATCCAGGCAGGCCAAGAGACCCAGTACTTC. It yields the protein CASSPIQAGQETQYF.

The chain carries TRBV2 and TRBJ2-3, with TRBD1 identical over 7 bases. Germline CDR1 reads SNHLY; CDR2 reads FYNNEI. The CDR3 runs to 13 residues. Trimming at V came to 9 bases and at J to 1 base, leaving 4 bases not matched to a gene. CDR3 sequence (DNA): TGTGCCAGGCAGGGGGACGGCACAGATACGCAGTATTTT. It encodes CARQGDGTDTQYF. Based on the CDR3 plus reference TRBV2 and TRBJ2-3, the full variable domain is EPEVTQTPSHQVTQMGQEVILRCVPISNHLYFYWYRQILGQKVEFLVSFYNNEISEKSEIFDDQFSVERPDGSNFTLKIRSTKLEDSAMYFCARQGDGTDTQYFGPGTRLTVL.

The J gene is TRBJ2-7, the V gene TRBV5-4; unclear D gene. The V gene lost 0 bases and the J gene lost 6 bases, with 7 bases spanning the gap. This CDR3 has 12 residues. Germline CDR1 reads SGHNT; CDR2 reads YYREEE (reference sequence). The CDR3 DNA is TGTGCCAGCAGCTTGGTTCCGGGCGAGCAGTACTTC. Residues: CASSLVPGEQYF.

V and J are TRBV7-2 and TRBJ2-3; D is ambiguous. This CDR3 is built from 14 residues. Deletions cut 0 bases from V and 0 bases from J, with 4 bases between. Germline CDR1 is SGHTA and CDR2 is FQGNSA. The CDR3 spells CASSLAQSTDTQYF. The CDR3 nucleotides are TGTGCCAGCAGCTTAGCGCAGAGCACAGATACGCAGTATTTT.

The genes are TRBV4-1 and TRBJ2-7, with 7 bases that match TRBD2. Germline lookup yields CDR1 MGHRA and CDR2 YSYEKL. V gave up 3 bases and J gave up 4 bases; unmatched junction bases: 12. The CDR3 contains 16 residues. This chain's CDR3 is CASSQPGRARSYEQYF. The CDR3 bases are TGCGCCAGCAGCCAGCCGGGGAGGGCCCGATCTTACGAGCAGTACTTC.